This T cell receptor (beta chain) is from a study of blood T cell repertoires in COVID-19. Study in general: Samples of COVID-19 (acute and convalescent) were obtained from the United States, Italy and Spain. T cells, B-cell-depleted T cells, or PBMCs supplied cDNA or gDNA.

With 10 bases removed from V and 0 bases from J, the gap between germline ends came to 15 bases. CDR3 size: 15 residues. Germline-derived CDR1 and CDR2 are MNHEY and SVGAGI. As originally analysed: Researchers report that nucleated cell counts were estimated from reference gene primer amplification. Clones were read by immunoSEQ multiplex PCR, and TCRdb kept only the in-frame ones, dropping some. Clone size and V and J calls were adopted from that table, with D and trimming inferred from the DNA. This table has about 300,000 clones, 85% to 90% appearing once. This receptor was obtained from a man between 65 and 80 years old with acute or convalescent COVID-19. The chain carries TRBV6-5 and TRBJ2-2; D not certain. The sequenced material came from peripheral blood. CDR3 nucleotide sequence: TGTGCCACCCACCCGGGTCCCGCGAACACCGGGGAGCTGTTTTTT. Translation: CATHPGPANTGELFF.